These 6 T cell receptor beta chains came from one sample sequenced in a study of blood T cell repertoires in COVID-19. Generated by immunoSEQ multiplex PCR, the TCRdb table keeps only in-frame clones and is missing some. The table lists around 150,000 clones, 86% of them singletons. Material for sequencing was peripheral blood. The origin of the receptors is a man in his fifties or sixties with acute or convalescent COVID-19.

The V gene is TRBV18, the J gene TRBJ2-7, with 8 bases lining up with TRBD2. The CDR3 spans 14 residues. V was pared by 5 bases and J by 6 bases, with 9 bases of the junction left unmatched. Germline V CDR1 and CDR2: KGHSH, LQKENI. This CDR3 reads CASSGNGLAGEQYF. Here the CDR3 DNA reads TGTGCCAGCTCAGGTAACGGCCTAGCGGGCGAGCAGTACTTC.

The gene calls are TRBV18 and TRBJ2-7; 8 nucleotides agree with TRBD1. The germline CDR1 and CDR2 sequences are KGHSH and LQKENI. The CDR3 extends over 16 amino acids. The J segment lost 0 bases and the V segment lost 1 base, leaving 5 bases of the junction unmatched. CDR3 residues: CASSPLRDRSSYEQYF. The CDR3 DNA reads as TGTGCCAGCTCACCACTTCGGGACAGGAGCTCCTACGAGCAGTACTTC.

The gene calls are TRBV15 and TRBJ1-5, with D perhaps matching TRBD1 (5 bases). Germline CDR1 is LNHNV and CDR2 is YYDKDF (reference sequence). With 9 bases removed from V and 3 bases from J, the gap between germline ends came to 12 bases. The length of the CDR3 is 13 residues. The CDR3 protein is CATGRQTNQPQHF. As DNA, the CDR3 is TGTGCCACGGGAAGACAGACCAATCAGCCCCAGCATTTT.

This chain joins TRBV19 and TRBJ2-1; 12 bases match TRBD2. V trimming: 6 bases; J trimming: 7 bases; junction bases outside the gene matches: 13. CDR1 is LNHDA, CDR2 SQIVND, per germline (reference sequence). The CDR3 has 17 residues. In nucleotides, the CDR3 is TGTGCCAGTAGCAGCGGACTAGCGGGGTCGTACAGGAATGAGCAGTTCTTC. Translation: CASSSGLAGSYRNEQFF.

J is TRBJ2-1 and V is TRBV19; 8 bases line up with TRBD2. From germline, CDR1 is LNHDA and CDR2 SQIVND (reference sequence). The V segment lost 4 bases and the J segment 4 bases; nucleotides outside the gene matches: 3. This CDR3 comprises 14 residues. The CDR3 reads CASSTSGQYNEQFF. CDR3 in DNA: TGTGCCAGTAGTACTAGCGGGCAGTACAATGAGCAGTTCTTC.

This clone appeared once. This rearrangement joins TRBV28 to TRBJ1-2; 9 bases are a match to TRBD1. CDR1 and CDR2 from the germline V gene are MDHEN and SYDVKM. The CDR3 runs 15 residues. The trim removed 7 bases at V and 2 bases at J, leaving 8 bases unmatched. The CDR3: CASTVPGQGNYGYTF. The CDR3 DNA sequence: TGTGCCAGCACCGTCCCGGGACAGGGAAACTATGGCTACACCTTC.